The clone carrying this T cell receptor (beta chain) was detected ten times or more. Its target is not known. This record comes from a study of blood T cells in healthy people across ages. It was with a sample-barcoded 5' primer and a J-beta primer mix that a second PCR of roughly 7 to 12 cycles was run. Each cDNA was tagged by a template-switch adaptor containing 12 random nucleotides. TCRdb processed the 5' RACE reads anew with MiXCR; each CDR3 protein has one entry. The table lists roughly 2 million distinct CDR3 sequences, about 49% of them singletons. The CDR3 runs to 14 residues. Germline V CDR1 and CDR2: SGHRS, YFSETQ. V lost 3 bases and J lost 2; bases outside the gene matches: 4. Whole-study results and caveats: In long-lived donors, naive CD4+ cell counts and diversity exceeded those of aged donors.

Sequencing was performed on blood. The gene calls are TRBV5-1 and TRBJ2-5, with 7 nucleotides matching TRBD1. The TCR comes from a woman aged 40 to 50 in good health. CDR3: CASSSGTVQETQYF. The CDR3 nucleotides read TGCGCCAGCAGCTCCGGGACAGTGCAAGAGACCCAGTACTTC.